The 6 T cell receptor beta chains below come from one sample, sequenced in a study of T cell repertoires in cytomegalovirus infection. TCRdb reprocessed the reads with MiXCR, giving one entry per CDR3 protein. In the table there are approximately 630,000 distinct CDR3 sequences, less than 25% of which are singletons. The sample comprised CD8+ T cells from PBMCs. The receptors stem from a human donor in good health (CMV status not recorded). Some clones in this sample may be carry-over from other donors' samples.

In its sample, this clonotype was seen a few times. V and J are TRBV7-2 and TRBJ2-1; 8 bases line up with TRBD2. Germline CDR1 SGHTA, CDR2 FQGNSA. V dropped 1 base and J dropped 0; count of bases not matched to a gene: 8. CDR3 length: 18 amino acids. The CDR3 nucleotides read TGTGCCAGCAGCTTAGGTCCACGGGGGGGTAGCTCCTACAATGAGCAGTTCTTC. It encodes CASSLGPRGGSSYNEQFF.

This clonotype was found a few times. The CDR3 sequence: CSVEGESGELFF. The DNA for the CDR3 is TGCAGCGTTGAAGGGGAATCCGGGGAGCTGTTTTTT. J is TRBJ2-2 and V is TRBV29-1; D unresolved. The ends were cut back, 1 base at V and 6 bases at J, with 6 bases in the middle. Germline V lookup: CDR1 SQVTM, CDR2 ANQGSEA. This CDR3 is built from 12 residues.

This clonotype was seen a few times. This rearrangement joins TRBV6-5 to TRBJ2-1; possibly TRBD1 for D (5 bases). The CDR3 runs 14 residues. The V end was cut by 0 bases, the J end by 8 bases, with 11 bases between. Germline assignment: CDR1 MNHEY and CDR2 SVGAGI. Written as DNA, the CDR3 is TGTGCCAGCAGTTACTCGGCAGGGTTTTATGAGCAGTTCTTC. Residues: CASSYSAGFYEQFF.

This clonotype has just a few counts. V usage is TRBV28 and J usage is TRBJ1-5, with 7 positions matching TRBD1. The J segment lost 6 bases and the V segment lost 8 bases, leaving 7 bases of the junction unmatched. CDR3 length: 13 amino acids. Germline-derived CDR1 and CDR2 are MDHEN and SYDVKM. DNA for the CDR3: TGTGCCAGCGTTCTCCGGGACAGTCAGCCCCAGCATTTT. Amino acids: CASVLRDSQPQHF.

As for this clonotype: In this CDR3 the conserved last residue, phenylalanine or tryptophan, is missing, so a read error is likely. The genes are TRBV20-1 and TRBJ1-2; D call uncertain. The V and J ends lost 3 bases and 0 bases respectively, with 14 bases between them. This CDR3 is built from 15 residues. Germline assignment: CDR1 DFQATT and CDR2 SNEGSKA (reference sequence). DNA for the CDR3: TGCAGTGCTAGGACCCAGCGGATAGCTAACTATGGCTACACCTGC. This encodes CSARTQRIANYGYTC.

At least ten counts were recorded for this clonotype. The chain employs TRBV7-2 and TRBJ2-1, with 7 nucleotides matching TRBD2. The CDR3 is 14 amino acids. Trimming removed 3 bases from V and 6 bases from J; junction bases left unmatched: 5. CDR1 is SGHTA and CDR2 is FQGNSA in the germline V gene. CDR3 nucleotide sequence: TGTGCCAGCAGCTTGTTCCCGGGGGGCAATGAGCAGTTCTTC. Protein: CASSLFPGGNEQFF. Looking up the rest from reference TRBV7-2 and TRBJ2-1 gives the full variable domain: GAGVSQSPSNKVTEKGKDVELRCDPISGHTALYWYRQSLGQGLEFLIYFQGNSAPDKSGLPSDRFSAERTGGSVSTLTIQRTQQEDSAVYLCASSLFPGGNEQFFGPGTRLTVL.